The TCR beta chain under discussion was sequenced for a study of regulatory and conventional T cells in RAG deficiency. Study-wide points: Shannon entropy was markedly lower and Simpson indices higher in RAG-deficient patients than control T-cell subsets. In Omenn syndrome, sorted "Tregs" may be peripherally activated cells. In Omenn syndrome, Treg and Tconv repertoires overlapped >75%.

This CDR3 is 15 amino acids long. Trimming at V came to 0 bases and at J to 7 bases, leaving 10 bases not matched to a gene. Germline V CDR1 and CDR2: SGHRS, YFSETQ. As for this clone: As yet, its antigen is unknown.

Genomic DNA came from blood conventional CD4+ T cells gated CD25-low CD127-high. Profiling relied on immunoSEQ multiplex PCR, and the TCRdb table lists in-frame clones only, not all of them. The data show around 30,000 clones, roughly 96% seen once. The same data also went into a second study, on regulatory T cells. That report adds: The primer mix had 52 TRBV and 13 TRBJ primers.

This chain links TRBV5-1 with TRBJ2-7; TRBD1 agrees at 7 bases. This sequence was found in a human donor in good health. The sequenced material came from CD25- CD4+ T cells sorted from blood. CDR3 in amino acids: CASSLAQGQLKEQYF. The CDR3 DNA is TGCGCCAGCAGCTTGGCCCAGGGACAGTTGAAGGAGCAGTACTTC.